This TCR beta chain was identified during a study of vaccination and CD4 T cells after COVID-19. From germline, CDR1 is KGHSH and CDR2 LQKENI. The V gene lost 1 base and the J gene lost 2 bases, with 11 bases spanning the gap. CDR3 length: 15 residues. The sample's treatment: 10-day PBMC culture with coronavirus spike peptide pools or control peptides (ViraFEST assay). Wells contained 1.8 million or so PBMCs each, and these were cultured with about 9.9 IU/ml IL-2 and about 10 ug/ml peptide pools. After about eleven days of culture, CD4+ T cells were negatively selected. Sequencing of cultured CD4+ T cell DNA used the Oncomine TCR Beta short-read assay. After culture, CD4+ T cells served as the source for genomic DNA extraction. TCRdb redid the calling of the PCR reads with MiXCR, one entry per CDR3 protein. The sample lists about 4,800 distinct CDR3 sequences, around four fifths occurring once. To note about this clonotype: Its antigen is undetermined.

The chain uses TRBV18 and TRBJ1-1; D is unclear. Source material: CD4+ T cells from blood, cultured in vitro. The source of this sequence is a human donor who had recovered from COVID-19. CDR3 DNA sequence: TGTGCCAGCTCACCACAGAAGCAGGATAACACTGAAGCTTTCTTT. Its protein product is CASSPQKQDNTEAFF.